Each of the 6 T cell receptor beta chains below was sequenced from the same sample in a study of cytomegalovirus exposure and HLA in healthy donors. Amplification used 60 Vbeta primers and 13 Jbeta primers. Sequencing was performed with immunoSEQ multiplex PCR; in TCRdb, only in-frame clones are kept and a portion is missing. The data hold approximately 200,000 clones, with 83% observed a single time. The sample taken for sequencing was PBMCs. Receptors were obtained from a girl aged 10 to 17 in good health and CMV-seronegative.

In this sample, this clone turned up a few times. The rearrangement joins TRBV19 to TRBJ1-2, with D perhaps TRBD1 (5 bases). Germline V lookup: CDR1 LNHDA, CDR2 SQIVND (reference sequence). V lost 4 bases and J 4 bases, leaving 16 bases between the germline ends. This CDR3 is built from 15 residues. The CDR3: CASSTPQGHGYGYTF. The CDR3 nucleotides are TGTGCCAGTAGTACCCCTCAGGGTCACGGCTATGGCTACACCTTC.

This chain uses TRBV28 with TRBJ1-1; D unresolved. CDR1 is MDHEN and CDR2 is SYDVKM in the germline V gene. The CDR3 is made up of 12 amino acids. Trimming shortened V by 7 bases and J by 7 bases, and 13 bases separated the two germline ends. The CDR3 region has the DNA TGTGCCAGCATGGGGAGGATCGATGAAGCTTTCTTT. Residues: CASMGRIDEAFF.

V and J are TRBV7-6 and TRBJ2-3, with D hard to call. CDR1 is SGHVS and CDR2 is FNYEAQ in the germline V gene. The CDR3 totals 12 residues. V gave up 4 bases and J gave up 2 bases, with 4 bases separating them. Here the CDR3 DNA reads TGTGCCAGCAGCTCTCTCACAGATACGCAGTATTTT. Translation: CASSSLTDTQYF.

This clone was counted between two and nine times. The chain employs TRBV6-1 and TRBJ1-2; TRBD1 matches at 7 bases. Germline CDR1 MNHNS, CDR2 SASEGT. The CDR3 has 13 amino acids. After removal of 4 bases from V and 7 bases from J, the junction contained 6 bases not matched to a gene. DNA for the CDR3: TGTGCCAGCAGTGCGACAGGGCCCGGTGGCTACACCTTC. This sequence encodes CASSATGPGGYTF.

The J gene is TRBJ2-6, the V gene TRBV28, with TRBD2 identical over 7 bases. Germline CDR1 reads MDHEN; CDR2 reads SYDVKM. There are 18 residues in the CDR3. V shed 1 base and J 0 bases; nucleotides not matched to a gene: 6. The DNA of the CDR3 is TGTGCCAGCAGTTTATTGGGAGGGACCAGCTCTGGGGCCAACGTCCTGACTTTC. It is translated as CASSLLGGTSSGANVLTF.

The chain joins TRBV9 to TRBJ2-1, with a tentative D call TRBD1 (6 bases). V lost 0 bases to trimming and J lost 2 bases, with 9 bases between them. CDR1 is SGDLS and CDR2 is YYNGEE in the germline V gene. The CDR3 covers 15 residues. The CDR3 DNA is TGTGCCAGCAGCGTAGACGGGACACCCTACAATGAGCAGTTCTTC. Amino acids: CASSVDGTPYNEQFF. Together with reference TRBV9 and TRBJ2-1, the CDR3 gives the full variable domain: DSGVTQTPKHLITATGQRVTLRCSPRSGDLSVYWYQQSLDQGLQFLIQYYNGEERAKGNILERFSAQQFPDLHSELNLSSLELGDSALYFCASSVDGTPYNEQFFGPGTRLTVL.